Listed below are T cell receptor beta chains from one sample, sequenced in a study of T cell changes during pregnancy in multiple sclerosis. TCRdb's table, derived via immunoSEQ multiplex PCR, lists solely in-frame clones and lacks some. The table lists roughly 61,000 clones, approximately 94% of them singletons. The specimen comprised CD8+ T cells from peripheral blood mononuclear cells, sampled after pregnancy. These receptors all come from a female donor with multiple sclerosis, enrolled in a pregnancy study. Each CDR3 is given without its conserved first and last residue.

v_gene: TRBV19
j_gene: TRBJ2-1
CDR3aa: ASSPSGSRYNEQF

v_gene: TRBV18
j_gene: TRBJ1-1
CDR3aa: ASSPEDTEAF

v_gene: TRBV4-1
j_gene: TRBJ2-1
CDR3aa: ASSQTHDEQF

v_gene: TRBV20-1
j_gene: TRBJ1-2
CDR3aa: SAPTDYGYT

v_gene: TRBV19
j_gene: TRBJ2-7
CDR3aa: ASSPWGSSYEQY

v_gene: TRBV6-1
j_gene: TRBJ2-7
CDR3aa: ASSESYRGYEQY

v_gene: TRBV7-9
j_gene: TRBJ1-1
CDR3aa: ASSSLQGDTEAF

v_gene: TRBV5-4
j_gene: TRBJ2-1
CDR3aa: ASSPGGQFGNEQF

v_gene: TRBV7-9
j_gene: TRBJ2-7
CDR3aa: ASSLAWRETEEQY

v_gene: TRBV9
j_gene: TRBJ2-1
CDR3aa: ASSVAGRERGDEQF

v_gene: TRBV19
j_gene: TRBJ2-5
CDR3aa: ASSIRPGRGETQY

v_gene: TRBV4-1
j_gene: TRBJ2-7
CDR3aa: ASSQVAGNYEQY

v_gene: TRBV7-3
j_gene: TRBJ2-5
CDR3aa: ASSLGGGQETQY

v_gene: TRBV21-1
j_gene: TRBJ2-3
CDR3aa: ASSKDGASTDTQY

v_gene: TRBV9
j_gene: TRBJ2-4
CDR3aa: ASSLGGGDIQY

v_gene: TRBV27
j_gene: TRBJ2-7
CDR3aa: ASSSLRTGQGVYEQY

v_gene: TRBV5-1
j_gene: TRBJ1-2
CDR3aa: ASSLEQGANYGYT

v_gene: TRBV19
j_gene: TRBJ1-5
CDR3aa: ASSIGGAGNQPQH

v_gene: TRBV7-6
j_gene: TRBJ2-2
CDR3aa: ASSSGGGELF

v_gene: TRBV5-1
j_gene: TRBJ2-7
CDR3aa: ASTGGTSYEQY

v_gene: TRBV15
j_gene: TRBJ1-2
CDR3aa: ATSSSRGGSYGYT

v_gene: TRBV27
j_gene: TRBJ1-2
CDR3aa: ASSFQNGYGYT

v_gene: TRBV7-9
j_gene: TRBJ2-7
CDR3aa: ASSFTDSYEQY

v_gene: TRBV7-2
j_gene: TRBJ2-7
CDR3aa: ASSLQGTYEQY

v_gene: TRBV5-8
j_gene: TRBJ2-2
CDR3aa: ASSLGIDGTNTGELF

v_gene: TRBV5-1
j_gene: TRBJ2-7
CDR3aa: ASSLTSGSAYEQY

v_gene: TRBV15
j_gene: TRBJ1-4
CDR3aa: ATSKRGQEKLF

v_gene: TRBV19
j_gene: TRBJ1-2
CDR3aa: ASSTFREAGYT

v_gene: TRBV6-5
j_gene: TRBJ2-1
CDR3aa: ASSYGQGIEQF

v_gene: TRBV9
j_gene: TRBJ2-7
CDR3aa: ASSPGTGPYEQY

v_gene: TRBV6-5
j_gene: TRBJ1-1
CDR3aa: ASSVRGFNTEAF

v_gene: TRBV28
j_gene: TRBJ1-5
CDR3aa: ASTMVGGAGNQPQH

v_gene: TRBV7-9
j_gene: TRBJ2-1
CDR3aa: ASSDRNGVYNEQF

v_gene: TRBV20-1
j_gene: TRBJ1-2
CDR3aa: SARTSYGYT

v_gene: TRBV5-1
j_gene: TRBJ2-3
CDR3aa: ASSFGQGRDTQY

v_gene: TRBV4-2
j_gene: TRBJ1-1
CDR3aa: ASSPDRGAENTEAF

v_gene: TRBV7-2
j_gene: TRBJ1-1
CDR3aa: ASRQGWENTEAF

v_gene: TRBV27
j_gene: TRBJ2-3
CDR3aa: ASRDSSTDTQY

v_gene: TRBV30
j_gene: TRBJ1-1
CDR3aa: AWRERTGEAF

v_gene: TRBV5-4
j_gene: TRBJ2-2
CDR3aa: ASSPRLAGQNTGELF

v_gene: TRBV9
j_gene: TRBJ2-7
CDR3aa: ASSSGQQMKY

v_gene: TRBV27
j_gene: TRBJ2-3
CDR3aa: ASSPTGDTQY

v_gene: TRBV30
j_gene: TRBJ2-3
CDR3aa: AWSVLAGADTQY

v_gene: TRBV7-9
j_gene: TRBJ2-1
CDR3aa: ASSIVANEQF

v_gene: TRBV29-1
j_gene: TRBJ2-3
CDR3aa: SVGGTGAIDTQY

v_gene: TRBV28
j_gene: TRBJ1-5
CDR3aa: AGGEGNQPQH

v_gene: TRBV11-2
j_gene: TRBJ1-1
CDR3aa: ASRDTEAF

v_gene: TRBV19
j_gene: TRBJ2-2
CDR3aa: ASSIGEEREVVGELF

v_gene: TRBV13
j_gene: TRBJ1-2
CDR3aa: ASSLGEESWSYGYT

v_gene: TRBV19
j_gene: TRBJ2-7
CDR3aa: ASSPGTGSSYEQY

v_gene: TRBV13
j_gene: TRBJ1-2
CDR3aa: ASYDRGVGGYT

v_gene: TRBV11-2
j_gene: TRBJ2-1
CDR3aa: ASTSSEIPDYNEQF

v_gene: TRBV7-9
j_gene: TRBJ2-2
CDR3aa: ASSSGQGNPGELF

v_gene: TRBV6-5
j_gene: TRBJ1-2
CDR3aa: ASSYSRGLYT

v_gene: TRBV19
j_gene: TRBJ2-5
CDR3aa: ASSILGIQETQY

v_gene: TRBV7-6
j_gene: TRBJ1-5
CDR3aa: ASSFSSGGNQPQH

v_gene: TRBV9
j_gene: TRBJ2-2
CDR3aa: ASSAGQGAGELF

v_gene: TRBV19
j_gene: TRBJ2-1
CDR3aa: ASTATSGYNEQF

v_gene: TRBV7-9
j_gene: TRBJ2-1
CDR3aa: ASRPPGTSGYNEQF

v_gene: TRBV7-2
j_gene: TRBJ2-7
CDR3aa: ASSPPRTQEWPAEQY